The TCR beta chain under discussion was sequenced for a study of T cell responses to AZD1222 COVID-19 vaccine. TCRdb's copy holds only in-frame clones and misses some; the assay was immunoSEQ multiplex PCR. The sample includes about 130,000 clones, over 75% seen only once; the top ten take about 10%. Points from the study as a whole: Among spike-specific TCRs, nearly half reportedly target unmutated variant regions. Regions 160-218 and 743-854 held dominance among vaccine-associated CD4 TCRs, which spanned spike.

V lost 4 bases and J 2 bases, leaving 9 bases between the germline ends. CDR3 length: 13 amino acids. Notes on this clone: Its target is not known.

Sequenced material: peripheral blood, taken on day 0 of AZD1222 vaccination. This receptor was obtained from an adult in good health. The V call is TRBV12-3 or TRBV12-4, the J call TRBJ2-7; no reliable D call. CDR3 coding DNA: TGTGCCAGCAGTTCAGACCCGGCCTACGAGCAGTACTTC. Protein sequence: CASSSDPAYEQYF.